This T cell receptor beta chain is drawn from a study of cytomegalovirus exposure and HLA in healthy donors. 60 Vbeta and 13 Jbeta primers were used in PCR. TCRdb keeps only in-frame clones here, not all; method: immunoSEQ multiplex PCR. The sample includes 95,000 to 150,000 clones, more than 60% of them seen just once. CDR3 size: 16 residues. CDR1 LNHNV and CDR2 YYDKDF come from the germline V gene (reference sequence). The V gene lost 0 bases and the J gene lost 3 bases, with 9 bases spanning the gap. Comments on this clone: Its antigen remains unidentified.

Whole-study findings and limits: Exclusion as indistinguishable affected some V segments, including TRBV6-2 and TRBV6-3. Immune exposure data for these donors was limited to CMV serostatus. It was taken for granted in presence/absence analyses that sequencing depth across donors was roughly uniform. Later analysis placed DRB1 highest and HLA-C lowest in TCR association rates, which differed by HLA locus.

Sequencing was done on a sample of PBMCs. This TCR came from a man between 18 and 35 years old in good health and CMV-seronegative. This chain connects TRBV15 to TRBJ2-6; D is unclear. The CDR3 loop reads CATSREGVGGANVLTF. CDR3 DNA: TGTGCCACCAGCAGAGAAGGAGTTGGTGGGGCCAACGTCCTGACTTTC.